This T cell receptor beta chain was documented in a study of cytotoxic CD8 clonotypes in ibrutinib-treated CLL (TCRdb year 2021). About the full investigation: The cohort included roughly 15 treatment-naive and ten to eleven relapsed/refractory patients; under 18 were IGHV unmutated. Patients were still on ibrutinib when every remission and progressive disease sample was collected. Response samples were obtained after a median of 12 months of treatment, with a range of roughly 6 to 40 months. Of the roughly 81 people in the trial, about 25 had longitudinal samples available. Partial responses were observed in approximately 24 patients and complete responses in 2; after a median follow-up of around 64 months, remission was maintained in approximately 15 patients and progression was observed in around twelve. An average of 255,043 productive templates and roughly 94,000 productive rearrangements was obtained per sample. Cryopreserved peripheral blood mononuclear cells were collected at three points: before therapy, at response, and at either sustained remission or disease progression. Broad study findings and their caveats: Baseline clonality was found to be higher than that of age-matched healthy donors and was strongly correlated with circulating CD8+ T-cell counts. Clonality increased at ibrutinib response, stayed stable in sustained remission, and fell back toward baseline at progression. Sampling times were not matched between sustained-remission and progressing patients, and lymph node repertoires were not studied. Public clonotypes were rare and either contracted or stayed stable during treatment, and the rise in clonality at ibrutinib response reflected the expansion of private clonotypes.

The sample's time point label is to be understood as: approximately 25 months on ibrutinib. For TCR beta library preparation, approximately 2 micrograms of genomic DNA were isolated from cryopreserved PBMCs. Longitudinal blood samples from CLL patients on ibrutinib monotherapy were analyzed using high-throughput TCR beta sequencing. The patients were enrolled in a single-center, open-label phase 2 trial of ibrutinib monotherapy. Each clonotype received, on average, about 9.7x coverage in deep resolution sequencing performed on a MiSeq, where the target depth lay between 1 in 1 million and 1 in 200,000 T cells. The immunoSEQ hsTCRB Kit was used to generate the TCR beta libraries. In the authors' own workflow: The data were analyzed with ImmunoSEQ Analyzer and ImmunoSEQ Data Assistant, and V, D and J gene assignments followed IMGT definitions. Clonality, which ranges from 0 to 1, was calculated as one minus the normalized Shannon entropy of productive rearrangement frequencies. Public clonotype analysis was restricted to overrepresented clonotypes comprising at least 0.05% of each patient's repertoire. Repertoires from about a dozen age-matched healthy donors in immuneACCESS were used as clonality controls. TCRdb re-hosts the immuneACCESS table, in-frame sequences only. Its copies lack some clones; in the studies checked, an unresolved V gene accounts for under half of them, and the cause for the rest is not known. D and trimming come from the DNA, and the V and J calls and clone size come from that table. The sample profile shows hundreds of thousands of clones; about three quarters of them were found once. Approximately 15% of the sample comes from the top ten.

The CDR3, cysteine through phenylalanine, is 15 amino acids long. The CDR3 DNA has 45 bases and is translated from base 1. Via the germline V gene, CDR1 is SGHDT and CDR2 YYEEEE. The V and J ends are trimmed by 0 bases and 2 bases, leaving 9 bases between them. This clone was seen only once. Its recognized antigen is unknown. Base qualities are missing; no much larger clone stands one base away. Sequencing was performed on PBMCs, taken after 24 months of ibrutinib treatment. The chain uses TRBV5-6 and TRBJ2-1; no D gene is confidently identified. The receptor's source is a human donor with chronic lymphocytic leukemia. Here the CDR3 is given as CASSLGYNPYNEQFF. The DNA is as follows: TGTGCCAGCAGCTTGGGCTATAACCCCTACAATGAGCAGTTCTTC. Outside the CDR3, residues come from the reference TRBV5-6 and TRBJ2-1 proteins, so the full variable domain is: DAGVTQSPTHLIKTRGQQVTLRCSPKSGHDTVSWYQQALGQGPQFIFQYYEEEERQRGNFPDRFSGHQFPNYSSELNVNALLLGDSALYLCASSLGYNPYNEQFFGPGTRLTVL.